This T cell receptor beta chain was sequenced during a study of blood T cell repertoires in COVID-19 (dated by TCRdb to 2018 to 2020). At the level of the whole study: Collaborator samples came from the United States, Italy and Spain and covered acute and convalescent phases of COVID-19. Where available, HLA class I and class II types were obtained from metadata supplied by the sample provider rather than from assay-based typing. The material from the prospective study consisted of cDNA or gDNA derived from T cells, B-cell-depleted T cells, or PBMCs. A de-identified subject ID, COVID-19 status, age in years and sex were almost always included in the sample metadata. The repertoires were released in a freely available public database meant as a resource for research on the immune response to SARS-CoV-2. The samples were drawn from the first 160 participants of the ongoing ImmuneRACE study and from 1,254 subjects provided by 6 global collaborators. The dataset comprised deeply sampled blood TCRbeta repertoires from subjects exposed to, actively infected with, or recovered from COVID-19.

With respect to this clone: Its antigen has not been determined. No qualities accompany the bases; no much larger clone lies one base away.

CDR1 and CDR2 were assigned from the germline V gene as ENHRY and SYGVKD. V lost 6 bases and J lost 5 bases; the stretch between them is 16 bases long. The CDR3 runs 14 amino acids, cysteine and phenylalanine included. Kept here is only the CDR3 DNA, which spans 42 bases and is read in frame from base 1. The study at large found these results: The amount of clinical and demographic metadata varied by source and participant and was provided uncurated.

The immunoSEQ Assay, a bias-controlled multiplex PCR, was used to amplify TCRbeta CDR3 regions from genomic DNA. Under the source paper's analysis protocol: The number of nucleated cells in each sample was estimated by amplification of reference gene primers within the assay. To quantify the absolute abundance of each unique TCRbeta CDR3 rearrangement, sequence reads were collapsed and filtered. For each sample, productive Simpson clonality was calculated by taking the square root of Simpson's diversity index across productive rearrangements. The table was pulled from immuneACCESS by TCRdb, which kept in-frame rearrangements only. Such tables lose some clones; where checked, under half of the loss comes from unresolved V genes, and the rest has no known cause. D and trimming come from the DNA, and the V and J calls and clone size come from that table. Within this sample are hundreds of thousands of clones, with approximately 91% of them counted one time only. The ten largest account for 0.7% of the sample.

Whole blood was collected in K2EDTA tubes by collaborating institutions according to the institutions' own protocols. Collaborator samples were shipped for TCRbeta analysis as frozen whole blood, isolated PBMCs, or DNA extracted from either sample type. The V and J segments used are TRBV10-3 and TRBJ1-1; TRBD1 is perhaps the D gene, given 5 matching bases. The sequenced sample was peripheral blood. This TCR was recovered from a human donor in a cohort sampled during active COVID-19. In nucleotide form, the sequence is TGTGCCATCAGCGGTACCCTTGGGGCTACTGAAGCTTTCTTT. This codes for CAISGTLGATEAFF.